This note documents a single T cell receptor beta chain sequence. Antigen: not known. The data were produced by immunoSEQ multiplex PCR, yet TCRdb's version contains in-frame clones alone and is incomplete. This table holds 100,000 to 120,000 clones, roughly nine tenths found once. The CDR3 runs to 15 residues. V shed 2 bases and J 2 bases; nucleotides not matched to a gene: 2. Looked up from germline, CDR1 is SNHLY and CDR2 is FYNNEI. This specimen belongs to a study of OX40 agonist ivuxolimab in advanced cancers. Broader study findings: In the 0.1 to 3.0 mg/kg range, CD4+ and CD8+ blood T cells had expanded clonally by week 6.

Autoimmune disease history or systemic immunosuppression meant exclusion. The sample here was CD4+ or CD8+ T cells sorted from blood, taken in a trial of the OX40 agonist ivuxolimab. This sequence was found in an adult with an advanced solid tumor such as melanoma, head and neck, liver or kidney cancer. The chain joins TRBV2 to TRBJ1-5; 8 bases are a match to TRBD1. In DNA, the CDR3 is TGTGCCAGCAGTGAACGGGGACAGGGCAATCAGCCCCAGCATTTT. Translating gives CASSERGQGNQPQHF.